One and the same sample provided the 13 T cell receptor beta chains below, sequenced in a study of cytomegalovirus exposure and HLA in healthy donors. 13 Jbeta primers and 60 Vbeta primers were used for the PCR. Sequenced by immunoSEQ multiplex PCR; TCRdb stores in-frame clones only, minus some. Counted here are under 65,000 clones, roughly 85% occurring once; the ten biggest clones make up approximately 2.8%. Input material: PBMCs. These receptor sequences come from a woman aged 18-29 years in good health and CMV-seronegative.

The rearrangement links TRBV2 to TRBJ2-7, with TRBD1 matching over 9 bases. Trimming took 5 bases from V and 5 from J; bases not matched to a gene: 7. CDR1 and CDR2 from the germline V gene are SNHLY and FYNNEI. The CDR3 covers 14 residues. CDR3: CASSTGTGQDEQYF. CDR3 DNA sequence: TGTGCCAGCAGTACCGGGACAGGGCAGGACGAGCAGTACTTC. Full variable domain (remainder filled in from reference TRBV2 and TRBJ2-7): EPEVTQTPSHQVTQMGQEVILRCVPISNHLYFYWYRQILGQKVEFLVSFYNNEISEKSEIFDDQFSVERPDGSNFTLKIRSTKLEDSAMYFCASSTGTGQDEQYFGPGTRLTVT.

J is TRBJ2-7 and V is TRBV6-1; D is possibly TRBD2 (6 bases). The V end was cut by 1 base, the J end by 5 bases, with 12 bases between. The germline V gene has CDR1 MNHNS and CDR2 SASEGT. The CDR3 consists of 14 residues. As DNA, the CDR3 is TGTGCCAGCAGTGAAGTCTGGGGGGTTAACGAGCAGTACTTC. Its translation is CASSEVWGVNEQYF.

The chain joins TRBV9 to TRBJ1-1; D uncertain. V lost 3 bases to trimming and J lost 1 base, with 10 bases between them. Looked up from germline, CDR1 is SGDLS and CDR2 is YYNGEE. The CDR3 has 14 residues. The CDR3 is CASSAVRGNTEAFF. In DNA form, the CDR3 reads TGTGCCAGCAGCGCCGTCCGGGGGAACACTGAAGCTTTCTTT.

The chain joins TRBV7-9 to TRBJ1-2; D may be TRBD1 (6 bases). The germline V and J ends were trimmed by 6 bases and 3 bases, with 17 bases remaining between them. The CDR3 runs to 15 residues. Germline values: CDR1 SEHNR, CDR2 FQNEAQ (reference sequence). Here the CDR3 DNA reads TGTGCCAGCAGTCCAGGGGCAGGCCTCCACTATGGCTACACCTTC. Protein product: CASSPGAGLHYGYTF.

CDR3: CASSTFGGSGANVLTF. Here the CDR3 DNA reads TGTGCCAGCAGCACCTTCGGGGGTTCTGGGGCCAACGTCCTGACTTTC. The chain combines TRBV7-9 with TRBJ2-6; a weak D match, TRBD2 (6 bases). Trimming removed 5 bases at V and 1 base at J, with 12 bases between. CDR3 length: 16 residues. Germline CDR1 reads SEHNR; CDR2 reads FQNEAQ (reference sequence).

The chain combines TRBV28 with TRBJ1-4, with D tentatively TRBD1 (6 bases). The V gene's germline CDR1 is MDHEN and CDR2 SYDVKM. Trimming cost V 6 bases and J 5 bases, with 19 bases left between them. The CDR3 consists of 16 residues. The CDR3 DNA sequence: TGTGCCAGCAGGGGGGCCTGGACAGCCTACAATGAAAAACTGTTTTTT. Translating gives CASRGAWTAYNEKLFF. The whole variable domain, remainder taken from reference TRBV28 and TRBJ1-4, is DVKVTQSSRYLVKRTGEKVFLECVQDMDHENMFWYRQDPGLGLRLIYFSYDVKMKEKGDIPEGYSVSREKKERFSLILESASTNQTSMYLCASRGAWTAYNEKLFFGSGTQLSVL.

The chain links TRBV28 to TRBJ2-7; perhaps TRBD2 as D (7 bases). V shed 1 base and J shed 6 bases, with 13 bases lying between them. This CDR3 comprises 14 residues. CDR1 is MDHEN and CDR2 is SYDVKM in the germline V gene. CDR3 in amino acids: CASSLFGGRGEQYF. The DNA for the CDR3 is TGTGCCAGCAGTTTATTCGGGGGGCGGGGCGAGCAGTACTTC.

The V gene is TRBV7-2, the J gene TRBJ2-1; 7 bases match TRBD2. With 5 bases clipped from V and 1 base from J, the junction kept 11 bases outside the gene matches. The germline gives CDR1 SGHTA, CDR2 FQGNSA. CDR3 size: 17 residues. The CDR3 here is CASSRWGAGSSYNEQFF. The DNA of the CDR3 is TGTGCCAGCAGCCGTTGGGGAGCGGGGTCGTCCTACAATGAGCAGTTCTTC. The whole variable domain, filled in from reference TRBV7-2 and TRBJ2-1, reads GAGVSQSPSNKVTEKGKDVELRCDPISGHTALYWYRQSLGQGLEFLIYFQGNSAPDKSGLPSDRFSAERTGGSVSTLTIQRTQQEDSAVYLCASSRWGAGSSYNEQFFGPGTRLTVL.

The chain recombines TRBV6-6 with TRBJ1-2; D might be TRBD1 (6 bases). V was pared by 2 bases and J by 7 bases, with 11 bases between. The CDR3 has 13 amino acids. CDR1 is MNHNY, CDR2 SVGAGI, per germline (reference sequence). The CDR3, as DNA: TGTGCCAGCAGTTACGAGGTGGGGGCTGGCTACACCTTC. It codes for CASSYEVGAGYTF.

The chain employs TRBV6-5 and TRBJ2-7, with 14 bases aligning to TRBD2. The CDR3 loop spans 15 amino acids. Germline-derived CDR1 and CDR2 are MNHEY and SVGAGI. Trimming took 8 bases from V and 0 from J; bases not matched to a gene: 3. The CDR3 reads CASRLAGGSSYEQYF. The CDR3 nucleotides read TGTGCCAGCCGACTAGCGGGAGGGAGCTCCTACGAGCAGTACTTC.

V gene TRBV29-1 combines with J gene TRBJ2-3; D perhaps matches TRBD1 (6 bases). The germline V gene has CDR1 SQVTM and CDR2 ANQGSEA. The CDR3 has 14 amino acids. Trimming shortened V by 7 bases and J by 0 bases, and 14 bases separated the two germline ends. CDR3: CSAATGSSTDTQYF. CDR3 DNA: TGCAGCGCCGCCACAGGGTCTAGCACAGATACGCAGTATTTT.

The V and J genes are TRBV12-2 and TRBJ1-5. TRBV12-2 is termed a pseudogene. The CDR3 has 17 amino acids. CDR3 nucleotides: TGTGCAAGTCGCTTAGTTCCTACCTGGAGTTGCAATCAGCCCCAGCATTTT. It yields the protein CASRLVPTWSCNQPQHF.

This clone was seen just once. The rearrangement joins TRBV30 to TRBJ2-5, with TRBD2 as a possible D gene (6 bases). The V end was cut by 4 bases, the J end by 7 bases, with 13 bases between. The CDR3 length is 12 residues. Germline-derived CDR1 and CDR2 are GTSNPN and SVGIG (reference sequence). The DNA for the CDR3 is TGTGCCTGGAAGGCGGGGCAGCCGACCCAGTACTTC. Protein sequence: CAWKAGQPTQYF.